This entry features one T cell receptor beta chain sequence. Its cognate antigen is unknown. This sample was taken from a study of blood T cells in healthy people across ages. Study context: The capture of about one barcoded beta molecule per two T cells was achieved by template switching.

Study-level results: One million T cells yielded diversity estimates that were considered underestimates.

Together with a sample-barcoded 5' primer, a J-beta primer mix was included in a second PCR lasting roughly 6 to 12 cycles. Each CDR3 protein is one row after TCRdb ran MiXCR on the 5' RACE reads. The table has 800,000 to 950,000 distinct CDR3 sequences, about 29% seen once. Trimming cost V 0 bases and J 5 bases; bases outside gene matches: 9. Germline CDR1 reads LNHNV; CDR2 reads YYDKDF (reference sequence). The CDR3 loop spans 16 amino acids. A further study also used this sample, focusing on T cells of mothers and their children. That work contributes: In this cohort, donors were three healthy Caucasian mothers plus their six children.

This chain links TRBV15 with TRBJ2-7; TRBD1 matches 8 bases. The clonotype originates from a woman between 35 and 50 years old in good health. Input material: blood. CDR3 coding DNA: TGTGCCACCAGCAGAGAACCGGGACAGGCTAGGGACGAGCAGTACTTC. Translation gives CATSREPGQARDEQYF.